These 3 T cell receptor beta chains originate from one sample sequenced in a study of human T cells and chemical hapten exposure. Time point defined: pre-sensitization, week 0. Indicated treatment: therapeutic diphenylcyclopropenone sensitization with weekly scalp DPC. From the RACE reads, TCRdb called clonotypes with MiXCR, one entry per CDR3 protein. The data show approximately 79,000 distinct CDR3 sequences, with 8.5% seen just once and 2% to 3% held by the top ten. This material consisted of whole blood, taken in connection with sensitization to the hapten diphenylcyclopropenone (DPC). The receptors stem from a man aged 35 to 55 with alopecia areata. Some clones in this sample may be carry-over from other donors' samples.

The sample holds a few counts of this clonotype. This rearrangement joins TRBV28 to TRBJ2-7; no definite D call. V was clipped by 2 bases and J by 3 bases, with 8 bases between them. The germline gives CDR1 MDHEN, CDR2 SYDVKM. The CDR3 totals 13 residues. The CDR3 coding sequence is TGTGCCAGCAGTTTACATGGCCTCTACGAGCAGTACTTC. Translated, it gives CASSLHGLYEQYF.

There are many counts of this clonotype. The rearrangement joins TRBV3-1 to TRBJ1-1, with D possibly TRBD1 on 5 matching bases. Germline CDR1 reads LGHDT; CDR2 reads YNNKEL (reference sequence). The V gene lost 4 bases and the J gene lost 4 bases, with 16 bases spanning the gap. This CDR3 is 15 amino acids long. The DNA for the CDR3 is TGTGCCAGCAGCCCCCTATGGGGGAAGACCACTGAAGCTTTCTTT. Translation: CASSPLWGKTTEAFF.

The chain employs TRBV28 and TRBJ1-1; perhaps TRBD1 as D (5 bases). Germline CDR1 and CDR2: MDHEN and SYDVKM. V lost 6 bases, J lost 7 bases, and 12 bases lay in between. The CDR3 extends over 12 amino acids. Here the CDR3 DNA reads TGTGCCAGCAGACTCCAGGGTAATGAAGCTTTCTTT. Its translation is CASRLQGNEAFF.